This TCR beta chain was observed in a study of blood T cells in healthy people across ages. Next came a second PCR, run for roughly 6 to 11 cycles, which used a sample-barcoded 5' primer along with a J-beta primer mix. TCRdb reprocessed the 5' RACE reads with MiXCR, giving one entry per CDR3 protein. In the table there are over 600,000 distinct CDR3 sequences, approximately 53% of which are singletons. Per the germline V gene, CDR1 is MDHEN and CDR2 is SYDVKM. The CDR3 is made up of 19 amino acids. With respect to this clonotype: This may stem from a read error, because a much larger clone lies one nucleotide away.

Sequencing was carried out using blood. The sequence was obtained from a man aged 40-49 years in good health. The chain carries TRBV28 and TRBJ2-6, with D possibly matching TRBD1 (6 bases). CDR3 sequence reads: CAGSLEIRHRDSGANVLTF. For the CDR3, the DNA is TGTGCCGGCAGTTTAGAAATTCGGCACAGGGACTCTGGGGCCAACGTCCTGACTTTC.